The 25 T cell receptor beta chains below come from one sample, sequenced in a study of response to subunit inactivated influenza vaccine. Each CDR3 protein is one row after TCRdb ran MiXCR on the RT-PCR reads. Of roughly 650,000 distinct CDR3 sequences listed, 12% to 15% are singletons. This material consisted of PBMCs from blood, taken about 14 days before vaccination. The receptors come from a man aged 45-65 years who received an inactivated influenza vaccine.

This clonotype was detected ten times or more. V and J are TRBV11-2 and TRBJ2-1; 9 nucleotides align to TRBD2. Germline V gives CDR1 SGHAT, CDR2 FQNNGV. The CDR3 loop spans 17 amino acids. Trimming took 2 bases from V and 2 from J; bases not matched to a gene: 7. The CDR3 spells CASSLNTGGGAYNEQFF. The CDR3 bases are TGTGCCAGCAGCTTAAACACTGGCGGGGGGGCCTACAATGAGCAGTTCTTC.

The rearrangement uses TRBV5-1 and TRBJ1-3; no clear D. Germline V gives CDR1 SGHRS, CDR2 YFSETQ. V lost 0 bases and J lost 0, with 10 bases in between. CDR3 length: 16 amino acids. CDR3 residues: CASSLVLGFSGNTIYF. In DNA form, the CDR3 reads TGCGCCAGCAGCTTGGTGCTGGGGTTCTCTGGAAACACCATATATTTT.

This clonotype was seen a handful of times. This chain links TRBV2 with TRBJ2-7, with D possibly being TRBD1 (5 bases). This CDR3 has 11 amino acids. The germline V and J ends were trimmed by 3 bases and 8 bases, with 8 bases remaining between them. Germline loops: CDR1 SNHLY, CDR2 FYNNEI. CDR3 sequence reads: CASSDQGKQYF. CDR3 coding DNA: TGTGCCAGCAGTGATCAGGGAAAGCAGTACTTC.

The CDR3 protein is CAISVKASGGATQYF. CDR3 sequence (DNA): TGTGCCATCAGTGTAAAGGCTAGCGGGGGTGCAACGCAGTATTTT. The chain links TRBV10-3 to TRBJ2-3; 10 bases line up with TRBD2. The CDR3 has 15 residues. Trimming at V came to 4 bases and at J to 9 bases, leaving 10 bases not matched to a gene. The germline V gene encodes CDR1 ENHRY and CDR2 SYGVKD.

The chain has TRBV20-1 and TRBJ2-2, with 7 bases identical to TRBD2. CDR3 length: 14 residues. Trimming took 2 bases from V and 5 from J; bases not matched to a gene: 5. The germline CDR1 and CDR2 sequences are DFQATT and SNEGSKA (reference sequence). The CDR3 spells CSARSAGRTGELFF. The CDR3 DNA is TGCAGTGCTAGATCAGCGGGGCGTACCGGGGAGCTGTTTTTT.

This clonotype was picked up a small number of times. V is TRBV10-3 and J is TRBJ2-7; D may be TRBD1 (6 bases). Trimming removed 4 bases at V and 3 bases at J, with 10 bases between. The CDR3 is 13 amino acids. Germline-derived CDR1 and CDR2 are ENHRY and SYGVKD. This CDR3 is CAISGQGNYEQYF. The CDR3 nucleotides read TGTGCCATCAGTGGCCAGGGGAACTACGAGCAGTACTTC.

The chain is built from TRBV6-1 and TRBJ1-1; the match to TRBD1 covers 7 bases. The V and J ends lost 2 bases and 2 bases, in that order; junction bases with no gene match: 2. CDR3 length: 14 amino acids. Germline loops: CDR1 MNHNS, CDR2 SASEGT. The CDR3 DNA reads TGTGCCAGCAGTGAAATAGGGGGCAACACTGAAGCTTTCTTT. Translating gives CASSEIGGNTEAFF.

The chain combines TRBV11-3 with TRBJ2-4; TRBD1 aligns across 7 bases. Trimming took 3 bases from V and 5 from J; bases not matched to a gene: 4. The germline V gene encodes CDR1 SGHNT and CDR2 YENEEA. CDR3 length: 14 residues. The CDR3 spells CASSLTGTENIQYF. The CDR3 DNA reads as TGTGCCAGCAGCTTGACCGGGACAGAAAACATTCAGTACTTC. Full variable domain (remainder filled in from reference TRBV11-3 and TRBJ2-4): EAGVVQSPRYKIIEKKQPVAFWCNPISGHNTLYWYLQNLGQGPELLIRYENEEAVDDSQLPKDRFSAERLKGVDSTLKIQPAELGDSAVYLCASSLTGTENIQYFGAGTRLSVL.

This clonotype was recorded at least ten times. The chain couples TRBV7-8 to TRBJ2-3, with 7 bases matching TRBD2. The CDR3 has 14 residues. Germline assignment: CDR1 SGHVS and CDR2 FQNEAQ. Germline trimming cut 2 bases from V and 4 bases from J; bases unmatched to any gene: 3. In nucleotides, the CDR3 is TGTGCCAGCAGCTTACTAGCGGCCCCAGATACGCAGTATTTT. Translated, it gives CASSLLAAPDTQYF. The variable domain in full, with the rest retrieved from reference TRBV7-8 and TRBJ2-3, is GAGVSQSPRYKVAKRGQDVALRCDPISGHVSLFWYQQALGQGPEFLTYFQNEAQLDKSGLPSDRFFAERPEGSVSTLKIQRTQQEDSAVYLCASSLLAAPDTQYFGPGTRLTVL.

The CDR3 spells CSARGEWGRRSGNTIYF. CDR3 in DNA: TGCAGTGCTAGAGGGGAATGGGGGCGTCGGTCTGGAAACACCATATATTTT. The genes are TRBV20-1 and TRBJ1-3; maybe TRBD1 (6 bases). V gave up 1 base and J gave up 1 base, with 17 bases separating them. The CDR3 runs 17 residues. The V gene's germline CDR1 is DFQATT and CDR2 SNEGSKA (reference sequence).

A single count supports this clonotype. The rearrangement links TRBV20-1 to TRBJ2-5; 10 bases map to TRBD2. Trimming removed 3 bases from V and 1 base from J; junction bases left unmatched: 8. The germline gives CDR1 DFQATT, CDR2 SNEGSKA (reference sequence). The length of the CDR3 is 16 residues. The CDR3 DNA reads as TGCAGTGCTAGGCCCGTTGCTAGCGGGAGCCAAGAGACCCAGTACTTC. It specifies CSARPVASGSQETQYF.

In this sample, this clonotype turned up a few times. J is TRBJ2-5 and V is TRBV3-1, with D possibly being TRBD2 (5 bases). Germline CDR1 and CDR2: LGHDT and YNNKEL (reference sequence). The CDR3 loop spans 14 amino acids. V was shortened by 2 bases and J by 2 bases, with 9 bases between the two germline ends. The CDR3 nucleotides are TGTGCCAGCAGCCAAACACTAGGTCAAGAGACCCAGTACTTC. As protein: CASSQTLGQETQYF.

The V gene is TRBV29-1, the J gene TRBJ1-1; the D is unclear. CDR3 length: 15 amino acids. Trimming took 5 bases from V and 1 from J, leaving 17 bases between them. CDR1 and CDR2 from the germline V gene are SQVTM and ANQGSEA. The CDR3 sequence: CSVRGLLQPNTEAFF. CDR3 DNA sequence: TGCAGCGTTCGTGGCTTATTACAACCGAACACTGAAGCTTTCTTT. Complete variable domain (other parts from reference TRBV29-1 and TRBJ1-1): SAVISQKPSRDICQRGTSLTIQCQVDSQVTMMFWYRQQPGQSLTLIATANQGSEATYESGFVIDKFPISRPNLTFSTLTVSNMSPEDSSIYLCSVRGLLQPNTEAFFGQGTRLTVV.

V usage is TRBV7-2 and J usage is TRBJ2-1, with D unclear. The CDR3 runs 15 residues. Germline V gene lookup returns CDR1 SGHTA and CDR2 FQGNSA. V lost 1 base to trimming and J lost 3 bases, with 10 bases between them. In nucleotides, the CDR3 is TGTGCCAGCAGCTTAGAGGCTCAACTCTACAATGAGCAGTTCTTC. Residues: CASSLEAQLYNEQFF.

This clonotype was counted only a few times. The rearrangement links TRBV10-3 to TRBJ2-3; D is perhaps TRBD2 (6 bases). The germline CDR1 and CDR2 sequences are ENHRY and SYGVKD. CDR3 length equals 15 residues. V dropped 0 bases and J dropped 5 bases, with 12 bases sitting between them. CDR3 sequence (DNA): TGTGCCATCAGTGAGTCTCGCGGAGCGGGAGATACGCAGTATTTT. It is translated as CAISESRGAGDTQYF.

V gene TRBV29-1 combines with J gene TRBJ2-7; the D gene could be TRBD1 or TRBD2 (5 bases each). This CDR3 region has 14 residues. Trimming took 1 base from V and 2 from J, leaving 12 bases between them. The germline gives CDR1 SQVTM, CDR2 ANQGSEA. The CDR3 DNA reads TGCAGCGTTGAAGGGCAGGGAGCCCCCTACGAGCAGTACTTC. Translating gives CSVEGQGAPYEQYF.

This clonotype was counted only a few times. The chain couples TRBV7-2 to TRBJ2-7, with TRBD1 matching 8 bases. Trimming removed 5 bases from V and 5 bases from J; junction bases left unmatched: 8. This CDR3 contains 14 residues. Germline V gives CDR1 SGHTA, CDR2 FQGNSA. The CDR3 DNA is TGTGCCAGCAGCCCCTGGACAGGGAGCGACGAGCAGTACTTC. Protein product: CASSPWTGSDEQYF.

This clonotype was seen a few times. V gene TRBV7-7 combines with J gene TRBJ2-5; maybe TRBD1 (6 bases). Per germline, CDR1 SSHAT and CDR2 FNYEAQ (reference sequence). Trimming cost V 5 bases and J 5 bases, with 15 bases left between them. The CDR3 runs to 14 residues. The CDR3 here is CASSPHSGVETQYF. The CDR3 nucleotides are TGTGCCAGCAGCCCCCACTCAGGGGTGGAGACCCAGTACTTC.

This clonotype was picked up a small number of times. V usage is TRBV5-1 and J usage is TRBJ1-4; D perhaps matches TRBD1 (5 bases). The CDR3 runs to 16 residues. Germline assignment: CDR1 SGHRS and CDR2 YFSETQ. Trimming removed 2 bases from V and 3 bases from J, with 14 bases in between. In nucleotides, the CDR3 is TGCGCCAGCAGCTTTGGCTCGACAGCGCCTAATGAAAAACTGTTTTTT. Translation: CASSFGSTAPNEKLFF.

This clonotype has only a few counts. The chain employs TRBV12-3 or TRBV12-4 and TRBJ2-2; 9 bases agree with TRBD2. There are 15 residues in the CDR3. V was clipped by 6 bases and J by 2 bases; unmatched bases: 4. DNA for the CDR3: TGTGCCAGCAGAAGACTAGCGGTAAACACCGGGGAGCTGTTTTTT. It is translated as CASRRLAVNTGELFF.

CDR3 bases: TGCAGCGTTCAGATAGGGGGTGAGAATTCACCCCTCCACTTT. Protein sequence: CSVQIGGENSPLHF. The J gene is TRBJ1-6, the V gene TRBV29-1, with a possible D match to TRBD1 (6 bases). Trimming removed 5 bases from V and 7 bases from J, with 15 bases in between. CDR3 size: 14 residues. Germline V CDR1 and CDR2: SQVTM, ANQGSEA.

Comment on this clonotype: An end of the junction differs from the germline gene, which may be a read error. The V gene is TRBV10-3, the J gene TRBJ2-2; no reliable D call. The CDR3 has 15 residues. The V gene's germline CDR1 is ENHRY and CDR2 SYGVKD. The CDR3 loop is CAISESTANTGELFF. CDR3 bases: TGTGCAATCAGTGAATCAACGGCGAACACCGGGGAGCTGTTTTTT.

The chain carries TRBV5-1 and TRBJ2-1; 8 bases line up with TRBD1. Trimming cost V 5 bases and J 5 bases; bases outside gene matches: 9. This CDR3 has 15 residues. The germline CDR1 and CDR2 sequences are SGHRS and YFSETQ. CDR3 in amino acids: CASRLGQGLNNEQFF. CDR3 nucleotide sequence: TGCGCCAGCAGACTCGGACAGGGCTTAAACAATGAGCAGTTCTTC. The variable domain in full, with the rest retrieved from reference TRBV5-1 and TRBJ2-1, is KAGVTQTPRYLIKTRGQQVTLSCSPISGHRSVSWYQQTPGQGLQFLFEYFSETQRNKGNFPGRFSGRQFSNSRSEMNVSTLELGDSALYLCASRLGQGLNNEQFFGPGTRLTVL.

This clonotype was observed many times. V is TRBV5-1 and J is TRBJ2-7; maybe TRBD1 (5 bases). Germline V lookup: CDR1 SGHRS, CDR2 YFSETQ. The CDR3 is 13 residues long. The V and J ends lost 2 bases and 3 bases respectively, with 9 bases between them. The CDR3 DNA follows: TGCGCCAGCAGCTTCGGACACCTCTACGAGCAGTACTTC. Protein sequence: CASSFGHLYEQYF.

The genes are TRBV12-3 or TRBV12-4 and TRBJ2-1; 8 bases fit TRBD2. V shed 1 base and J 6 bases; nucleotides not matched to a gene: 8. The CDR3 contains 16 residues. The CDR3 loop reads CASSLGAGGTSNEQFF. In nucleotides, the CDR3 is TGTGCCAGCAGTTTAGGCGCGGGAGGTACCTCCAATGAGCAGTTCTTC.